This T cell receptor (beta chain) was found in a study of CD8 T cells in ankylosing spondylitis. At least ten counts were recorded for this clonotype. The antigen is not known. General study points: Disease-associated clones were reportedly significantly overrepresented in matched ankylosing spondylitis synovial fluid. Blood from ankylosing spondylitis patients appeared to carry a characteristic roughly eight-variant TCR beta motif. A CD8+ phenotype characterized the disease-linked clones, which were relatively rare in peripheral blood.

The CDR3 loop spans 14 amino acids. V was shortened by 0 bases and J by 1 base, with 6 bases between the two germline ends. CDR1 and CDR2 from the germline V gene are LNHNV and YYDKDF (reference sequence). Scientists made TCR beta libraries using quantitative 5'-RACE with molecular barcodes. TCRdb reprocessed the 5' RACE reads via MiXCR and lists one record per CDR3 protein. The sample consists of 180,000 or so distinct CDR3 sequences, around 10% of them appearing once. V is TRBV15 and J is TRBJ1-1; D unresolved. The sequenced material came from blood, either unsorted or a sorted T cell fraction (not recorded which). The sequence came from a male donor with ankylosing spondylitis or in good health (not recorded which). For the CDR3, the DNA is TGTGCCACCAGCAGAGAGAGGAGGAACACTGAAGCTTTCTTT. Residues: CATSRERRNTEAFF.